This T cell receptor (beta chain) is drawn from a study of T cell repertoires in cytomegalovirus infection. Study-level results: HLA-C-restricted TCR beta clonotypes specific for CMV led the ex vivo response.

TCRdb itself ran the reads through MiXCR, one entry per CDR3 protein. The sample records around 240,000 distinct CDR3 sequences, roughly 22% being singletons. Germline V lookup: CDR1 LGHNA, CDR2 YNFKEQ. V shed 2 bases and J 6 bases; nucleotides not matched to a gene: 8. The CDR3 sequence is 16 residues long. This clonotype was counted many times. The antigen is unknown. This TCR was sampled from a human donor in good health (CMV status not recorded). Some clones in this sample may be carry-over from other donors' samples. The source material was CD8+ T cells from PBMCs. This chain connects TRBV4-2 to TRBJ2-1; 9 bases fit TRBD2. The chain's CDR3 is CASSQKWGTSSNEQFF. CDR3 DNA: TGTGCCAGCAGCCAAAAGTGGGGGACTAGCAGCAATGAGCAGTTCTTC.